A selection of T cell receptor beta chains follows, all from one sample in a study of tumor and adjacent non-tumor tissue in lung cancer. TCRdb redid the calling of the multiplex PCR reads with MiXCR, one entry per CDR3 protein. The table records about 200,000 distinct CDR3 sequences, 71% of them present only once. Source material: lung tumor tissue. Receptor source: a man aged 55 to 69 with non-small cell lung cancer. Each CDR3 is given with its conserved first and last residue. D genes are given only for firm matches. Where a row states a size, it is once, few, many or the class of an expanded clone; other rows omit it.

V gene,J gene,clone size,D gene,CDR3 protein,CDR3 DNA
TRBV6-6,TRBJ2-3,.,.,CARSYSWGDRQYF,TGTGCCAGAAGTTACTCTTGGGGGGATAGGCAGTATTTT
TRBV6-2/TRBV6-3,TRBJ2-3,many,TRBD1,CASRTGGSKDTQYF,TGTGCCAGCCGGACAGGGGGCTCGAAAGATACGCAGTATTTT
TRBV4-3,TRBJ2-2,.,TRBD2,CASSQDPLAGGAWELFF,TGCGCCAGCAGCCAAGATCCACTAGCGGGAGGTGCCTGGGAGCTGTTTTTT
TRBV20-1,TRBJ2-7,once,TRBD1,CSAHDRVMWQYF,TGCAGTGCCCACGACAGGGTAATGTGGCAGTACTTC
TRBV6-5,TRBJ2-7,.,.,CASSRHPSSGDSDEQYF,TGTGCCAGCAGTCGCCATCCCTCCTCGGGGGACAGTGACGAGCAGTACTTC
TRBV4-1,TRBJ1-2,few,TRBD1,CASTGGQSYGYAF,TGCGCCAGCACTGGGGGACAGAGTTATGGCTACGCCTTC
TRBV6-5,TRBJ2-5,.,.,CAGSQTVQETQYF,TGTGCCGGCAGTCAGACAGTTCAAGAGACCCAGTACTTC
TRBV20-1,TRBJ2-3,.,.,CSVRKDEADTQYF,TGCAGTGTTAGAAAGGATGAGGCAGATACGCAGTATTTT
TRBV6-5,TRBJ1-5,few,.,CASSYSGGLPQHF,TGTGCCAGCAGTTACTCTGGCGGGCTGCCCCAGCATTTT
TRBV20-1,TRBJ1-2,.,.,CSVRGYRGGYTF,TGCAGTGTTAGAGGCTACCGGGGTGGTTACACCTTC
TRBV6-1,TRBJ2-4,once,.,CPSSDWGIENIQYF,TGTCCCAGCTCCGACTGGGGGATCGAAAACATTCAGTACTTC
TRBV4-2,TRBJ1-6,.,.,CASSQEATFPDKGINSPLHF,TGTGCCAGCAGCCAAGAAGCCACTTTTCCGGACAAGGGAATTAATTCACCCCTCCACTTT
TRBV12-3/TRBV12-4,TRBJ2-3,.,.,CASSFFLRDTQYF,TGTGCCAGCAGTTTTTTCTTAAGGGATACGCAGTATTTT
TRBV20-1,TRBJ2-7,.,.,CSARSAGGERDYEHYF,TGCAGTGCTAGATCCGCCGGGGGCGAGCGGGACTACGAGCACTACTTC
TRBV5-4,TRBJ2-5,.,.,CDSSPTGVTPLF,TGTGACAGCAGCCCCACGGGGGTCACCCCACTGTTC
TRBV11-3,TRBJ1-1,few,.,CASGFQRNTEAFF,TGTGCCAGCGGCTTTCAGCGGAACACTGAAGCTTTCTTT
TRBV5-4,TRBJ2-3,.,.,CASSFKDHDMQYF,TGTGCCAGCAGCTTTAAGGACCACGATATGCAGTATTTT
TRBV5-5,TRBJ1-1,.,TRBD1,CASSETGVRTFF,TGTGCCAGCAGCGAAACAGGGGTTAGAACTTTCTTT
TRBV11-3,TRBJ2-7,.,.,CASSPGPEKRNEQYF,TGTGCCAGCAGCCCCGGGCCTGAGAAAAGGAACGAGCAGTACTTC
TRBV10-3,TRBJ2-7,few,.,CAISDPNREQYF,TGTGCCATCAGTGACCCGAATCGCGAGCAGTACTTC
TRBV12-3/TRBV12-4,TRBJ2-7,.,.,CASSSMWGTSSYEQCF,TGTGCCAGTAGTTCCATGTGGGGCACAAGCTCCTACGAGCAGTGCTTC
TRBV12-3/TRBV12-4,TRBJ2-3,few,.,CASSPGLSTDTQYF,TGTGCCAGCAGTCCGGGACTTTCCACAGATACGCAGTATTTT
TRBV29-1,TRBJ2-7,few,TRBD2,CSVGRLAGEDEQYF,TGCAGCGTTGGCCGACTAGCGGGAGAGGACGAGCAGTACTTC
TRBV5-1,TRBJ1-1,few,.,CASSSVRGEAFF,TGCGCCAGCAGCTCAGTACGTGGGGAAGCTTTCTTT
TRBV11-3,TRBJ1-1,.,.,CARSLDGLVGQTNTEAFF,TGTGCCAGGAGCTTAGATGGACTCGTCGGGCAGACGAACACTGAAGCCTTCTTT
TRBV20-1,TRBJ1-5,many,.,CSARRGADNQPQHF,TGCAGTGCTAGGCGGGGGGCGGACAATCAGCCCCAGCATTTT
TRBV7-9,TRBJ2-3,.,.,CASSAFTIADTQYF,TGTGCCAGCAGCGCCTTTACAATCGCAGATACGCAGTATTTT
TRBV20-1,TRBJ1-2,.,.,CSARDNSNGYTF,TGCAGTGCTAGAGATAACAGCAATGGCTACACCTTC
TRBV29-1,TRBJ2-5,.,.,CSVQCITETQYF,TGCAGCGTCCAGTGTATTACAGAGACCCAGTACTTC
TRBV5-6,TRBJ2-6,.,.,CVSRRGTGANVLTF,TGTGTCAGCCGAAGGGGTACTGGGGCCAACGTCCTAACTTTC
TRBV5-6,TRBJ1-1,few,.,CASNRDLNTEAFF,TGTGCCAGCAACCGGGACTTGAACACTGAAGCTTTCTTT
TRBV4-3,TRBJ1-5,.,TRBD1,CASSLEGQWSQPQHF,TGCGCCAGCAGCCTAGAGGGACAGTGGAGTCAGCCCCAGCATTTT
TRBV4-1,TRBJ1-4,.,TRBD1,CACSVTGTGIEKLFF,TGCGCCTGCAGCGTAACCGGGACAGGGATCGAAAAACTGTTTTTT
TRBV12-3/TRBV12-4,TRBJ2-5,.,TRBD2,CASSFLAGPQETHYF,TGTGCCAGCAGTTTTCTAGCGGGGCCCCAAGAGACCCACTATTTC
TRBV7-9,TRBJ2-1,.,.,CASSLRGHEQFF,TGTGCCAGCAGCTTACGGGGGCATGAGCAGTTCTTC
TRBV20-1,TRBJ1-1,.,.,CSAIDGMNTEAFF,TGCAGTGCTATAGATGGGATGAATACTGAAGCTTTCTTT
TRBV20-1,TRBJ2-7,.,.,CIARGVTTLEEHF,TGCATTGCTAGAGGTGTGACTACACTCGAGGAACACTTC
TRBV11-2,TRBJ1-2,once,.,CASNIQGSIRDYTF,TGTGCCAGCAATATACAAGGGAGCATTCGAGACTACACCTTC
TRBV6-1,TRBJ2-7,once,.,CASPPEGGIYSYEQYF,TGTGCCAGCCCCCCAGAGGGGGGTATCTACTCCTACGAGCAGTACTTC
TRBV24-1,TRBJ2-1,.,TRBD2,CATSDLTSGSQVNEQLF,TGTGCCACCAGTGATTTGACTAGCGGGAGTCAGGTGAATGAGCAGCTCTTC